These T cell receptor beta chains were read from a single sample in a study of blood T cell repertoires in COVID-19. Sequencing used immunoSEQ multiplex PCR; TCRdb keeps in-frame clones, though not all of them. The sample shows about 48,000 clones, 80% to 90% of them seen only once. The sequenced sample consisted of peripheral blood. All receptors come from a woman of 80 years or more with acute or convalescent COVID-19. Both conserved end residues are part of each CDR3. Clone size is stated in some rows and not others, as once, few, many or a class when expanded.

length,V,size,CDR3
17,TRBV6-1,NA,CASSEAVWGTAGNTIYF
14,TRBV11-2,NA,CASSSGHPNTEAFF
14,TRBV11-2,NA,CASSLSGGGTEAFF
14,TRBV5-6,NA,CASSFYSGQETQYF
15,TRBV7-6,medium-sized,CASINPGQGWNEQFF
13,TRBV5-6,NA,CASSFGAGYEQYF
18,TRBV1,few,CTSSRISSGGGSLDTQYF
14,TRBV6-5,NA,CASSYAGRVTEAFF
11,TRBV6-1,NA,CASFSGNTIYF
14,TRBV9,NA,CASSVEGGVYGYTF
16,TRBV15,NA,CATSRDSAGEGSPLHF
15,TRBV5-1,NA,CASSLGGSGNQPQHF
12,TRBV6-5,NA,CASSTRFHGYTF
13,TRBV2,once,CASASGVVNEQFF
12,TRBV2,NA,CASSSTRGEQFF
16,TRBV19,NA,CASSIEGPSSGNTIYF
14,TRBV6-6,NA,CASSYGGQTYEQYF
15,TRBV15,NA,CATSRDRGGGYEQYF
15,TRBV11-3,NA,CASSPGTSGHNEQFF
14,TRBV6-5,NA,CASSYPGDGTEAFF
13,TRBV29-1,NA,CSVRNNPGAEAFF
14,TRBV30,NA,CAWSPGLAAETQYF
12,TRBV6-5,NA,CAAGPFRYEQYF
13,TRBV12-3/TRBV12-4,NA,CASLQGGRYEQYF
14,TRBV3-1/TRBV3-2,NA,CASSQGQGNQPQHF
12,TRBV5-4,few,CASSSRDYGYTF